The present T cell receptor beta chain was sequenced within a study of identical twins. This CDR3 comprises 15 residues. In germline, CDR1 is MRHNA, CDR2 SNTAGT. Trimming removed 5 bases at V and 0 bases at J, with 13 bases between. MiXCR, run by TCRdb on the 5' RACE reads, gives a single entry per CDR3 protein. The sample shows 1.5 million to 2 million distinct CDR3 sequences, roughly a third of them seen only once. The chain is built from TRBV6-4 and TRBJ1-2; D gene uncertain. Specimen: cord blood. This clonotype originated in a newborn girl in good health. Written as DNA, the CDR3 is TGTGCCAGCAGTCCCGACCGGACGGCTAACTATGGCTACACCTTC. The encoded protein is CASSPDRTANYGYTF.